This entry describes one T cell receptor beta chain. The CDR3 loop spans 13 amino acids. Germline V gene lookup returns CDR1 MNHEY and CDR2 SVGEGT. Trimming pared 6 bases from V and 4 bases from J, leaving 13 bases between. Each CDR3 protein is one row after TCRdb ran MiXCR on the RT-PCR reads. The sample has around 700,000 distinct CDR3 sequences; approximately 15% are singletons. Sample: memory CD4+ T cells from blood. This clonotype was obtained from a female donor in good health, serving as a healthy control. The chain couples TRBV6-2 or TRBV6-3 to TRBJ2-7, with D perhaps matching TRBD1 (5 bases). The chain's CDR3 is CASRKGQLYEQYF. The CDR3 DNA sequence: TGTGCCAGCAGGAAAGGACAACTTTACGAGCAGTACTTC.